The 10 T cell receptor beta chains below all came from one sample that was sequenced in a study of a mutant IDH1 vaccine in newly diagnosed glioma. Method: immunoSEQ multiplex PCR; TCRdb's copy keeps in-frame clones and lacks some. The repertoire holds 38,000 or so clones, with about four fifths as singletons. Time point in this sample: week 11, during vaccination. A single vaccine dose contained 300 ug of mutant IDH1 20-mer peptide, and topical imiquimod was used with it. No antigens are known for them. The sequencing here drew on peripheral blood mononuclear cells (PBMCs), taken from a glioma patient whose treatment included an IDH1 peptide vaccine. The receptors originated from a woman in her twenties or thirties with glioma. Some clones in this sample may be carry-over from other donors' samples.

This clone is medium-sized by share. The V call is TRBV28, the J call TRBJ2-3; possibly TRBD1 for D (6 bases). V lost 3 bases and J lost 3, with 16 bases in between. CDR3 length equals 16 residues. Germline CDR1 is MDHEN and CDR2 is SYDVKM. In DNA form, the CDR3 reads TGTGCCAGCAGTTTCCCGACAGGTCAGGGGACAGATACGCAGTATTTT. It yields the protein CASSFPTGQGTDTQYF.

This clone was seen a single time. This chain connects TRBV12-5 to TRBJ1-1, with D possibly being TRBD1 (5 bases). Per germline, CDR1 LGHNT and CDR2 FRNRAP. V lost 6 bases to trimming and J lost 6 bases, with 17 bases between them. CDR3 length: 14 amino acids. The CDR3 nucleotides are TGTGCTAGTGGACCCTCGGGGGGGAGGGCTGAAGCTTTCTTT. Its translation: CASGPSGGRAEAFF.

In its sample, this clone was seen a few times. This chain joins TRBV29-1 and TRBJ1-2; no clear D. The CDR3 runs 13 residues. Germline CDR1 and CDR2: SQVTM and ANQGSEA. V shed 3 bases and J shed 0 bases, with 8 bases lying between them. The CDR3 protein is CSVDAAANYGYTF. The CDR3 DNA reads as TGCAGCGTTGACGCAGCTGCTAACTATGGCTACACCTTC.

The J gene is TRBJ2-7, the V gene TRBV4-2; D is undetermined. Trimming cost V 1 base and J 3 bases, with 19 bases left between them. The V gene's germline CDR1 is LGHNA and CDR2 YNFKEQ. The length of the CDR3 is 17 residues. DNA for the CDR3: TGTGCCAGCAGCCAAGTAAGCGCCCCGGACCTAAGCTACGAGCAGTACTTC. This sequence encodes CASSQVSAPDLSYEQYF.

For the CDR3, the DNA is TGTGCCAGCAGCTTGGGTAGCTGGGGGGACTATGGCTACACCTTC. As protein: CASSLGSWGDYGYTF. This rearrangement joins TRBV5-5 to TRBJ1-2; D is possibly TRBD1 (5 bases). V lost 0 bases and J lost 3, with 12 bases in between. The CDR3 runs 15 residues. Germline lookup yields CDR1 SGHKS and CDR2 YYEKEE (reference sequence).

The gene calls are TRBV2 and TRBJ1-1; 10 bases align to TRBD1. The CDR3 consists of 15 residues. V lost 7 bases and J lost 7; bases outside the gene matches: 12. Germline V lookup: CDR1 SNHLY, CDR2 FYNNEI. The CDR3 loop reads CASTALGTGAGEAFF. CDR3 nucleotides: TGTGCCAGCACCGCACTCGGGACAGGGGCGGGTGAAGCTTTCTTT.

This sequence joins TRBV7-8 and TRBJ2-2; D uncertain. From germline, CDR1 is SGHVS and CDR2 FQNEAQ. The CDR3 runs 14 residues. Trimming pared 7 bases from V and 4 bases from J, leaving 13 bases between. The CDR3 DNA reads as TGTGCCAGCACCCCCCTGGGGTTCACCGGGGAGCTGTTTTTT. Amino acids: CASTPLGFTGELFF.

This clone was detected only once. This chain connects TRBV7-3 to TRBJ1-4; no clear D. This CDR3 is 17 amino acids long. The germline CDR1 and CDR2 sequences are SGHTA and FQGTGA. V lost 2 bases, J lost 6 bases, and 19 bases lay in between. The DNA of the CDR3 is TGTGCCAGCAGCTTATTGTATGGAAGGCGAACGGATGAAAAACTGTTTTTT. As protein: CASSLLYGRRTDEKLFF.

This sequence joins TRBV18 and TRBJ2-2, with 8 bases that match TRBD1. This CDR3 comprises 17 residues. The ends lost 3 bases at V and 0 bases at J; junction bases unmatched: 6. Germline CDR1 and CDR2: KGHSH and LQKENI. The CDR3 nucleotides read TGTGCCAGCTCACCCATTACGGGACAGGCGAACACCGGGGAGCTGTTTTTT. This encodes CASSPITGQANTGELFF. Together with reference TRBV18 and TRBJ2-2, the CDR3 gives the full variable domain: NAGVMQNPRHLVRRRGQEARLRCSPMKGHSHVYWYRQLPEEGLKFMVYLQKENIIDESGMPKERFSAEFPKEGPSILRIQQVVRGDSAAYFCASSPITGQANTGELFFGEGSRLTVL.

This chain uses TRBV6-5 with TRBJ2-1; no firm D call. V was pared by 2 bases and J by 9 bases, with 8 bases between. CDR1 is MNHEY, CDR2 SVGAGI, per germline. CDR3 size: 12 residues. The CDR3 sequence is CASSYGKGEQFF. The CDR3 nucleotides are TGTGCCAGCAGTTACGGAAAGGGTGAGCAGTTCTTC.